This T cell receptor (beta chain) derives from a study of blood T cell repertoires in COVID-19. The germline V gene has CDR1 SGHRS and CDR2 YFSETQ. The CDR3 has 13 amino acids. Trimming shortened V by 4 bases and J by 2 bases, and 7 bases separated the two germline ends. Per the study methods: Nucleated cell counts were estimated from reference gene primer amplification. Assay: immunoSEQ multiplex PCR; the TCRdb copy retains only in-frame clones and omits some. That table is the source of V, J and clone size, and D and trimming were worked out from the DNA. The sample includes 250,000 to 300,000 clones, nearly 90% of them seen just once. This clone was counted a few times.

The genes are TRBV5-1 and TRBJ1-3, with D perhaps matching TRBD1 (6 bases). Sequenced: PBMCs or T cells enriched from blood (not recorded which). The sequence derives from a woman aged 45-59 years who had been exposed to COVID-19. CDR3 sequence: CASSRDTGNTIYF. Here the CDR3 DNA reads TGCGCCAGCAGCCGGGACACTGGAAACACCATATATTTT.